The 25 T cell receptor beta chains in this list originate from one sample, sequenced in a study of blood T cell repertoires in COVID-19. Libraries were prepared by immunoSEQ multiplex PCR; TCRdb keeps only in-frame clonotypes and omits some of them. The sample records about 140,000 clones, 60% to 80% being singletons. Specimen: peripheral blood. The receptors here all came from a woman in her 50s with active or convalescent COVID-19.

A word on this clone: The sample has other DNA sequences that encode this CDR3 too. This rearrangement joins TRBV6-5 to TRBJ2-1, with 14 bases matching TRBD2. The CDR3 loop spans 15 amino acids. Germline CDR1 and CDR2: MNHEY and SVGAGI. With V trimmed by 9 bases and J by 6 bases, 7 bases remained unmatched. The CDR3 is CASTMTSGGANEQFF. Here the CDR3 DNA reads TGTGCCAGTACCATGACTAGCGGGGGGGCCAATGAGCAGTTCTTC.

The chain carries TRBV4-3 and TRBJ2-3; 7 bases align to TRBD2. CDR3 size: 13 residues. Germline assignment: CDR1 LGHNA and CDR2 YSLEER. V shed 0 bases, J shed 6 bases, and the junction held 0 bases outside the gene matches. CDR3 sequence reads: CASSQELADTQYF. The CDR3, as DNA: TGCGCCAGCAGCCAAGAACTAGCGGATACGCAGTATTTT.

This chain connects TRBV5-1 to TRBJ1-1; TRBD1 matches at 9 bases. V lost 5 bases, J lost 2 bases, and 16 bases stayed unmatched. This CDR3 comprises 18 residues. Germline V gene data show CDR1 as SGHRS and CDR2 as YFSETQ. DNA of the CDR3: TGCGCCAGCAGAAGGAGAGCTACTCCGGGACAGGGAAACACTGAAGCTTTCTTT. Its translation: CASRRRATPGQGNTEAFF. Looking up the rest from reference TRBV5-1 and TRBJ1-1 gives the full variable domain: KAGVTQTPRYLIKTRGQQVTLSCSPISGHRSVSWYQQTPGQGLQFLFEYFSETQRNKGNFPGRFSGRQFSNSRSEMNVSTLELGDSALYLCASRRRATPGQGNTEAFFGQGTRLTVV.

The chain joins TRBV19 to TRBJ1-4; D perhaps matches TRBD1 (6 bases). CDR1 and CDR2 from the germline V gene are LNHDA and SQIVND (reference sequence). Trimming took 5 bases from V and 6 from J, leaving 16 bases between them. The CDR3 has 15 residues. In nucleotides, the CDR3 is TGTGCCAGTAGTGCACAGGGTGGGGGCGATGAAAAACTGTTTTTT. It encodes CASSAQGGGDEKLFF. The variable domain in full, completed from reference TRBV19 and TRBJ1-4, reads DGGITQSPKYLFRKEGQNVTLSCEQNLNHDAMYWYRQDPGQGLRLIYYSQIVNDFQKGDIAEGYSVSREKKESFPLTVTSAQKNPTAFYLCASSAQGGGDEKLFFGSGTQLSVL.

The rearrangement links TRBV19 to TRBJ1-1; D unresolved. The CDR3 sequence is 13 residues long. The V end lost 4 bases, the J end lost 1 base, and 7 bases lay between the germline ends. Germline V CDR1 and CDR2: LNHDA, SQIVND (reference sequence). The CDR3 DNA follows: TGTGCCAGTAGTAGCCAACAGAACACTGAAGCTTTCTTT. This gives the protein CASSSQQNTEAFF.

This chain links TRBV9 with TRBJ2-3; 7 bases align to TRBD2. The J segment lost 0 bases and the V segment lost 6 bases, leaving 4 bases of the junction unmatched. Germline V CDR1 and CDR2: SGDLS, YYNGEE. The CDR3 length is 14 residues. The CDR3 protein is CASNAGGSTDTQYF. The CDR3 DNA reads as TGTGCCAGCAACGCCGGGGGGAGCACAGATACGCAGTATTTT.

This clone was counted once. The chain employs TRBV10-3 and TRBJ2-5; possibly TRBD1 for D (7 bases). Germline-derived CDR1 and CDR2 are ENHRY and SYGVKD. V gave up 0 bases and J gave up 2 bases, with 10 bases separating them. The CDR3 runs to 15 residues. The CDR3 here is CAISESSGGQETQYF. CDR3 bases: TGTGCCATCAGTGAGTCGTCAGGGGGGCAAGAGACCCAGTACTTC.

This clone was counted at least ten times. The chain links TRBV6-6 to TRBJ1-1; a weak D match, TRBD1 (5 bases). V was pared by 6 bases and J by 2 bases, with 13 bases between. Germline lookup yields CDR1 MNHNY and CDR2 SVGAGI (reference sequence). The CDR3 is made up of 14 amino acids. CDR3 region: CASRPGGLNTEAFF. For the CDR3, the DNA is TGTGCCAGCAGACCCGGGGGGTTAAACACTGAAGCTTTCTTT.

This clone came up once. The gene calls are TRBV12-3 or TRBV12-4 and TRBJ1-2; D possibly corresponds to TRBD1 (5 bases). The CDR3 runs 13 residues. V lost 5 bases to trimming and J lost 2 bases, with 9 bases between them. The CDR3 DNA reads as TGTGCCAGCAGTCGACAGTCAAACTATGGCTACACCTTC. Translated: CASSRQSNYGYTF.

The chain couples TRBV4-2 to TRBJ2-4; D may be TRBD2 (5 bases). From germline, CDR1 is LGHNA and CDR2 YNFKEQ. The CDR3 length is 17 residues. Trimming shortened V by 0 bases and J by 7 bases, and 19 bases separated the two germline ends. In nucleotides, the CDR3 is TGTGCCAGCAGCCAAGATGCTAGCTTCCCCACAAAGAACATTCAGTACTTC. It is translated as CASSQDASFPTKNIQYF.

This clone has only a few counts. This sequence joins TRBV2 and TRBJ1-1; 10 nucleotides match TRBD1. Germline assignment: CDR1 SNHLY and CDR2 FYNNEI. The CDR3 is 14 amino acids. V was clipped by 8 bases and J by 2 bases; unmatched bases: 5. For the CDR3, the DNA is TGTGCCAGCCACAGACAGGGGGCCAACACTGAAGCTTTCTTT. This sequence encodes CASHRQGANTEAFF.

CDR3 amino acids: CSVGTANYGYTF. CDR3 sequence (DNA): TGCAGCGTCGGGACAGCTAACTATGGCTACACCTTC. The chain couples TRBV29-1 to TRBJ1-2; 7 positions match TRBD1. The V gene end was trimmed by 6 bases and the J gene end by 0 bases; junction bases not matched to a gene: 1. Germline V gene lookup returns CDR1 SQVTM and CDR2 ANQGSEA. The CDR3 loop spans 12 amino acids.

V is TRBV19 and J is TRBJ2-7, with 11 bases aligning to TRBD2. The CDR3 extends over 14 amino acids. Germline CDR1 reads LNHDA; CDR2 reads SQIVND (reference sequence). Trimming at V came to 4 bases and at J to 1 base, leaving 0 bases not matched to a gene. The CDR3 DNA follows: TGTGCCAGTAGTAGACTAGCGGGGTCCTACGAGCAGTACTTC. It translates to CASSRLAGSYEQYF.

The chain has TRBV18 and TRBJ1-1; the D gene is possibly TRBD1 (6 bases). The CDR3 length is 14 residues. V was trimmed by 4 bases and J by 5 bases, leaving 14 bases between them. From germline, CDR1 is KGHSH and CDR2 LQKENI. The CDR3 spells CASSQDYRDTEAFF. The CDR3 coding sequence is TGTGCCAGCTCACAAGATTACAGGGATACTGAAGCTTTCTTT.

The chain employs TRBV10-3 and TRBJ2-2, with 8 bases matching TRBD1. V lost 4 bases and J lost 7; bases outside the gene matches: 5. CDR3 size: 14 residues. Germline V gene lookup returns CDR1 ENHRY and CDR2 SYGVKD. The CDR3 here is CAISARGQGGELFF. The CDR3 DNA sequence: TGTGCCATCAGTGCCAGGGGGCAGGGCGGGGAGCTGTTTTTT.

The rearrangement links TRBV30 to TRBJ2-5; 7 bases map to TRBD2. The trim removed 3 bases at V and 4 bases at J, leaving 5 bases unmatched. This CDR3 is 13 amino acids long. Germline V gene lookup returns CDR1 GTSNPN and CDR2 SVGIG (reference sequence). The CDR3 is CAWRGRGVETQYF. The CDR3 coding sequence is TGTGCCTGGAGGGGCCGGGGGGTAGAGACCCAGTACTTC.

This chain connects TRBV3-1 (or the pseudogene TRBV3-2) to TRBJ2-7; no reliable D call. In germline, CDR1 is LGHDT, CDR2 YNNKEL (reference sequence). This CDR3 comprises 15 residues. V was trimmed by 0 bases and J by 3 bases, leaving 12 bases between them. In DNA, the CDR3 is TGTGCCAGCAGCCAAGATAGTGTAGGAGACTACGAGCAGTACTTC. Translated, it gives CASSQDSVGDYEQYF.

The rearrangement links TRBV2 to TRBJ1-2, with 11 bases aligning to TRBD1. V gave up 5 bases and J gave up 13 bases; unmatched junction bases: 12. Germline V gives CDR1 SNHLY, CDR2 FYNNEI. The CDR3 covers 14 residues. The CDR3 loop is CASSLDRGREECTF. The CDR3 nucleotides read TGTGCCAGCAGTCTGGACAGGGGGCGGGAAGAATGCACCTTC.

This chain connects TRBV10-3 to TRBJ1-6, with a tentative D call TRBD1 (5 bases). The germline V and J ends were trimmed by 7 bases and 8 bases, with 9 bases remaining between them. The CDR3 runs 12 residues. CDR1 and CDR2 (germline): ENHRY, SYGVKD. The CDR3 DNA follows: TGTGCCATCAAAGGGGATCATTCACCCCTCCACTTT. Translated, it gives CAIKGDHSPLHF.

This clone was seen only a few times. This chain links TRBV23-1 with TRBJ1-5; D not certain. TRBV23-1 is known as an ORF, though its function is uncertain. Trimming left V 5 bases short and J 0 bases short, with 29 bases between. The CDR3 covers 21 residues. The CDR3 nucleotides are TGCGCCAGCAGTGAAATCCCCTTCAGCGCATGGCGGAGGGATAGCAATCAGCCCCAGCATTTT. Translated: CASSEIPFSAWRRDSNQPQHF.

The chain uses TRBV19 and TRBJ1-5; tentative D call: TRBD1 (5 bases). The CDR3 sequence is 15 residues long. V lost 6 bases, J lost 3 bases, and 15 bases lay in between. The germline V gene has CDR1 LNHDA and CDR2 SQIVND (reference sequence). The CDR3, as DNA: TGTGCCAGTAGGGATCAGGGTAGGGTCAATCAGCCCCAGCATTTT. Amino acids: CASRDQGRVNQPQHF. The variable domain in full, completed from reference TRBV19 and TRBJ1-5, reads DGGITQSPKYLFRKEGQNVTLSCEQNLNHDAMYWYRQDPGQGLRLIYYSQIVNDFQKGDIAEGYSVSREKKESFPLTVTSAQKNPTAFYLCASRDQGRVNQPQHFGDGTRLSIL.

A single count supports this clone. The chain uses TRBV5-1 and TRBJ2-7; 9 bases are shared with TRBD1. Germline CDR1 SGHRS, CDR2 YFSETQ. This CDR3 contains 14 residues. The junction had 5 bases not matched to a gene; V was cut back by 2 bases and J by 5 bases. The CDR3 spells CASSFPQGADEQYF. The DNA of the CDR3 is TGCGCCAGCAGCTTCCCACAGGGGGCAGACGAGCAGTACTTC.

This chain joins TRBV9 and TRBJ1-2, with a possible D match to TRBD1 (5 bases). The V end was cut by 0 bases, the J end by 8 bases, with 20 bases between. Germline lookup yields CDR1 SGDLS and CDR2 YYNGEE. There are 16 residues in the CDR3. This CDR3 is CASSVDTSKPGRGYTF. As DNA, the CDR3 is TGTGCCAGCAGCGTAGACACGTCAAAACCAGGGCGAGGCTACACCTTC.

V is TRBV30 and J is TRBJ2-7; TRBD2 agrees at 13 bases. V lost 3 bases and J lost 5; bases outside the gene matches: 10. This CDR3 comprises 16 residues. Germline values: CDR1 GTSNPN, CDR2 SVGIG (reference sequence). The CDR3 protein is CAWSVRTSGGLDEQYF. DNA for the CDR3: TGTGCCTGGAGCGTTAGGACTAGCGGGGGACTAGACGAGCAGTACTTC.

To note about this clone: A junction boundary mismatches the germline segment, possibly from a read error. The rearrangement links TRBV27 to TRBJ2-7, with 7 bases fitting TRBD1. The CDR3 is 13 residues long. Germline V lookup: CDR1 MNHEY, CDR2 SMNVEV (reference sequence). In nucleotides, the CDR3 is TGTTCCTGTCCCGGGACAGACTCCAACGAGCAGTACTTC. Residues: CSCPGTDSNEQYF.